The 29 T cell receptor beta chains presented below share a single source sample, sequenced in a study of T cells after yellow fever vaccination. TCRdb reprocessed the 5' RACE reads via MiXCR and lists one record per CDR3 protein. Of about 75,000 distinct CDR3 sequences listed, around 7.7% are singletons. The sequencing used CD8+ T cells sorted from PBMCs, collected roughly 10 days after the first yellow fever vaccination. These TCRs come from a young man who received the YFV17D yellow fever vaccine.

This clonotype was observed many times. This chain uses TRBV7-2 with TRBJ1-2; 8 bases line up with TRBD1. From germline, CDR1 is SGHTA and CDR2 FQGNSA. This CDR3 region has 13 residues. V was pared by 5 bases and J by 7 bases, with 6 bases of the junction left unmatched. CDR3 region: CASSDQGASGYTF. The CDR3 DNA sequence: TGTGCCAGCAGCGACCAGGGGGCGAGTGGCTACACCTTC. Drawing the rest from reference TRBV7-2 and TRBJ1-2, the complete variable domain is GAGVSQSPSNKVTEKGKDVELRCDPISGHTALYWYRQSLGQGLEFLIYFQGNSAPDKSGLPSDRFSAERTGGSVSTLTIQRTQQEDSAVYLCASSDQGASGYTFGSGTRLTVV.

In its sample, this clonotype was seen many times. The chain uses TRBV11-2 and TRBJ1-5; TRBD1 aligns across 9 bases. Losses at the gene ends were 5 bases for V and 4 bases for J; bases not matched to a gene: 0. The germline V gene encodes CDR1 SGHAT and CDR2 FQNNGV. This CDR3 is built from 13 residues. The CDR3 region has the DNA TGTGCCAGCAGCGGGACAGGGAATCAGCCCCAGCATTTT. Amino acid sequence: CASSGTGNQPQHF. The whole variable domain, filled in from reference TRBV11-2 and TRBJ1-5, reads EAGVAQSPRYKIIEKRQSVAFWCNPISGHATLYWYQQILGQGPKLLIQFQNNGVVDDSQLPKDRFSAERLKGVDSTLKIQPAKLEDSAVYLCASSGTGNQPQHFGDGTRLSIL.

The chain is built from TRBV27 and TRBJ2-5, with D maybe TRBD2 (6 bases). The CDR3 runs 15 residues. V was shortened by 2 bases and J by 5 bases, with 15 bases between the two germline ends. Germline V gene data show CDR1 as MNHEY and CDR2 as SMNVEV (reference sequence). The CDR3 DNA is TGTGCCAGCAGTTTAAGTTTGGGGGGATTGGAGACCCAGTACTTC. It is translated as CASSLSLGGLETQYF.

This clonotype showed up many times. CDR3 in amino acids: CASSEANQPQHF. Here the CDR3 DNA reads TGTGCCAGCAGTGAAGCCAATCAGCCCCAGCATTTT. The J gene is TRBJ1-5, the V gene TRBV25-1; D gene ambiguous. The CDR3 is made up of 12 amino acids. The V end lost 2 bases, the J end lost 3 bases, and 2 bases lay between the germline ends. Germline CDR1 MGHDK, CDR2 SYGVNS.

This clonotype was observed at least ten times. The chain is built from TRBV7-2 and TRBJ2-7; possible D gene TRBD2, 7 bases. The germline V and J ends were trimmed by 5 bases and 6 bases, with 23 bases remaining between them. Germline lookup yields CDR1 SGHTA and CDR2 FQGNSA. The CDR3 spans 16 residues. The CDR3 sequence is CASSPRVRGALGEQYF. Here the CDR3 DNA reads TGTGCCAGCAGCCCTAGGGTTCGGGGGGCCCTAGGCGAGCAGTACTTC.

V usage is TRBV6-5 and J usage is TRBJ2-1; D may be TRBD2 (6 bases). The V end was cut by 4 bases, the J end by 12 bases, with 19 bases between. The CDR3 has 14 amino acids. Germline V gives CDR1 MNHEY, CDR2 SVGAGI. The CDR3 reads CASSSSAAPHWQFF. The CDR3 DNA is TGTGCCAGCAGTTCTAGCGCTGCTCCTCATTGGCAGTTCTTC.

The rearrangement links TRBV14 to TRBJ2-7, with D perhaps assigned TRBD1 or TRBD2 (5 bases each). Trimming removed 4 bases from V and 5 bases from J, with 12 bases in between. The germline V gene has CDR1 SGHDN and CDR2 FVKESK. The CDR3 has 13 amino acids. This CDR3 reads CASSPWGKDEQYF. The CDR3 nucleotides read TGTGCCAGCAGCCCTTGGGGGAAGGACGAGCAGTACTTC.

A few counts support this clonotype. The rearrangement joins TRBV12-3 or TRBV12-4 to TRBJ2-1; 7 bases map to TRBD1. The CDR3 is made up of 17 amino acids. The ends lost 4 bases at V and 4 bases at J; junction bases unmatched: 13. In DNA form, the CDR3 reads TGTGCCAGCAGTTCCCCCCTGGACAGGCACTCGTACAATGAGCAGTTCTTC. It specifies CASSSPLDRHSYNEQFF.

The table lists this clonotype with many counts. The V call is TRBV7-2, the J call TRBJ1-2; D remains unclear. CDR3 length: 17 residues. Germline values: CDR1 SGHTA, CDR2 FQGNSA. Between the trimmed V and J ends, which lost 2 bases and 7 bases, there was a span of 23 bases. The CDR3 reads CASSLTSGGPRPAGYTF. The CDR3 nucleotides read TGTGCCAGCAGCTTAACGAGCGGTGGACCCCGGCCTGCTGGCTACACCTTC.

This clonotype showed up many times. The chain uses TRBV12-3 or TRBV12-4 and TRBJ2-1; no clear D gene. The CDR3 has 16 amino acids. Trimming removed 5 bases from V and 0 bases from J, with 14 bases in between. CDR3 bases: TGTGCCAGCAGTATATGGGGTGCGAGCTCCTACAATGAGCAGTTCTTC. It specifies CASSIWGASSYNEQFF.

This clonotype has ten or more counts. The chain couples TRBV4-3 to TRBJ2-3; 8 nucleotides align to TRBD1. The trim removed 0 bases at V and 2 bases at J, leaving 4 bases unmatched. Germline V gene data show CDR1 as LGHNA and CDR2 as YSLEER. CDR3 size: 16 residues. The CDR3 DNA is TGCGCCAGCAGCCAAGATGCAGGGGGCATCACAGATACGCAGTATTTT. Its translation: CASSQDAGGITDTQYF.

This clonotype was found many times. The CDR3, as DNA: TGTGCCAGCAGGTGGACAGACGCCATGAACACTGAAGCTTTCTTT. Its protein is CASRWTDAMNTEAFF. This chain connects TRBV7-9 to TRBJ1-1; possible D gene TRBD1, 6 bases. Germline CDR1 is SEHNR and CDR2 is FQNEAQ (reference sequence). This CDR3 comprises 15 residues. Trimming left V 6 bases short and J 0 bases short, with 14 bases between.

J is TRBJ1-1 and V is TRBV23-1; D is possibly TRBD1 (5 bases). TRBV23-1 is annotated as an ORF whose role is uncertain. This CDR3 has 15 residues. Trimming took 5 bases from V and 1 from J, leaving 14 bases between them. The CDR3 DNA is TGCGCCAGCAGTTCACGGGACTCTTGGAACACTGAAGCTTTCTTT. The encoded protein is CASSSRDSWNTEAFF.

This clonotype was seen ten or more times. The chain uses TRBV13 and TRBJ2-7, with 8 nucleotides matching TRBD1. The CDR3 length is 16 residues. Unmatched junction bases numbered 16, after V lost 5 bases and J lost 7 bases. Germline values: CDR1 PRHDT, CDR2 FYEKMQ (reference sequence). This CDR3 reads CASSIGTGTGLYEQYF. In nucleotides, the CDR3 is TGTGCCAGCAGCATTGGGACCGGGACAGGTTTGTATGAGCAGTACTTC.

This clonotype was observed a handful of times. CDR3 region: CATSDPRGHQETQYF. The CDR3 DNA reads as TGTGCCACCAGTGACCCCCGAGGACACCAAGAGACCCAGTACTTC. The genes are TRBV24-1 and TRBJ2-5, with D uncertain. V was clipped by 4 bases and J by 0 bases, with 11 bases between them. The CDR3 consists of 15 residues. Per the germline V gene, CDR1 is KGHDR and CDR2 is SFDVKD.

The genes are TRBV6-2 or TRBV6-3 and TRBJ1-2, with D possibly TRBD1 on 5 matching bases. Germline CDR1 and CDR2: MNHEY and SVGEGT. The CDR3 runs to 13 residues. Trimming shortened V by 5 bases and J by 5 bases, and 12 bases separated the two germline ends. CDR3 nucleotides: TGTGCCAGCAGTATCACGGGGGTATATGGCTACACCTTC. Protein: CASSITGVYGYTF.

This chain joins TRBV4-3 and TRBJ2-1; 8 bases are shared with TRBD2. This CDR3 has 16 amino acids. The ends lost 0 bases at V and 4 bases at J; junction bases unmatched: 5. Germline V gene lookup returns CDR1 LGHNA and CDR2 YSLEER. The CDR3 region has the DNA TGCGCCAGCAGCCAAGATGTTAGCGGGGTTTACAATGAGCAGTTCTTC. This codes for CASSQDVSGVYNEQFF.

This clonotype was counted at least ten times. V usage is TRBV7-8 and J usage is TRBJ1-1, with a weak D call TRBD1 (6 bases). CDR3 length: 11 amino acids. V was trimmed by 9 bases and J by 7 bases, leaving 12 bases between them. Germline V gene lookup returns CDR1 SGHVS and CDR2 FQNEAQ. This CDR3 reads CASKQGDEAFF. The CDR3 DNA reads TGTGCCAGTAAACAGGGCGATGAAGCTTTCTTT.

This clonotype was seen repeatedly, ten times or more. This chain joins TRBV24-1 and TRBJ2-1; D gene uncertain. Trimming stripped 5 bases from V and 9 bases from J, with 7 bases between. There are 11 residues in the CDR3. The germline V gene encodes CDR1 KGHDR and CDR2 SFDVKD. In DNA form, the CDR3 reads TGTGCCACCAGTGCCCTTGGTGAGCAGTTCTTC. It codes for CATSALGEQFF.

This clonotype was counted between two and nine times. This sequence joins TRBV11-2 and TRBJ1-2; 7 bases agree with TRBD1. This CDR3 has 19 amino acids. Germline CDR1 reads SGHAT; CDR2 reads FQNNGV. V trimming: 2 bases; J trimming: 1 base; junction bases outside the gene matches: 16. CDR3: CASSLKGAPTGEINYGYTF. The DNA of the CDR3 is TGTGCCAGCAGCTTAAAGGGGGCCCCCACAGGAGAGATTAACTATGGCTACACCTTC.

In its sample, this clonotype was seen many times. This sequence joins TRBV7-9 and TRBJ1-2; perhaps TRBD1 as D (5 bases). The CDR3 runs to 13 residues. V was cut by 2 bases and J by 1 base, with 5 bases left in between. Germline V gene lookup returns CDR1 SEHNR and CDR2 FQNEAQ (reference sequence). This CDR3 reads CASSLQGNYGYTF. The CDR3 coding sequence is TGTGCCAGCAGCTTACAGGGTAACTATGGCTACACCTTC.

This clonotype was detected many times. The rearrangement links TRBV6-6 to TRBJ2-5, with D possibly TRBD1 on 6 matching bases. The CDR3 is 13 residues long. The V gene lost 6 bases and the J gene lost 2 bases, with 10 bases spanning the gap. The germline CDR1 and CDR2 sequences are MNHNY and SVGAGI (reference sequence). The CDR3 DNA is TGTGCCAGCAGCTCCGGACAGCAAGAGACCCAGTACTTC. Protein: CASSSGQQETQYF.

This clonotype was counted at least ten times. The CDR3 reads CAILSAGGYGYTF. DNA of the CDR3: TGTGCCATCCTTTCCGCAGGGGGGTATGGCTACACCTTC. The chain couples TRBV10-3 to TRBJ1-2, with 7 bases fitting TRBD1. This CDR3 comprises 13 residues. Germline V gives CDR1 ENHRY, CDR2 SYGVKD. Losses at the gene ends were 8 bases for V and 5 bases for J; bases not matched to a gene: 8.

Only a few counts were recorded for this clonotype. The CDR3 sequence is CASSPRGGTSVYEQYF. As DNA, the CDR3 is TGTGCCAGCAGCCCTAGGGGGGGGACTAGCGTTTACGAGCAGTACTTC. The V and J genes are TRBV7-9 and TRBJ2-7, with 10 bases fitting TRBD2. Looked up from germline, CDR1 is SEHNR and CDR2 is FQNEAQ (reference sequence). The CDR3 runs to 16 residues. V shed 5 bases and J 4 bases; nucleotides not matched to a gene: 11.

This clonotype occurred a few times. This chain uses TRBV4-1 with TRBJ1-1; D gene unclear. With 1 base removed from V and 1 base from J, the gap between germline ends came to 10 bases. The CDR3 is made up of 15 amino acids. The germline gives CDR1 MGHRA, CDR2 YSYEKL. CDR3 residues: CASSQGRHTNTEAFF. The CDR3, as DNA: TGCGCCAGCAGCCAAGGGCGACATACGAACACTGAAGCTTTCTTT.

This clonotype was found many times. The genes are TRBV13 and TRBJ1-1, with TRBD1 identical over 10 bases. The CDR3 sequence is 16 residues long. Germline V gene lookup returns CDR1 PRHDT and CDR2 FYEKMQ (reference sequence). The ends lost 6 bases at V and 5 bases at J; junction bases unmatched: 12. The CDR3 sequence is CASRATGTGDLTEAFF. CDR3 coding DNA: TGTGCCAGCAGGGCGACCGGGACAGGGGACTTAACTGAAGCTTTCTTT.

This clonotype was seen only a few times. The CDR3 sequence is CASSLRLTGAAFF. The CDR3 DNA sequence: TGTGCCAGCAGTTTACGCTTGACAGGAGCGGCTTTCTTT. The J gene is TRBJ1-1, the V gene TRBV28; D perhaps matches TRBD1 (6 bases). The CDR3 spans 13 residues. Germline V gene data show CDR1 as MDHEN and CDR2 as SYDVKM. Trimming stripped 2 bases from V and 11 bases from J, with 15 bases between. Full variable domain (outside the CDR3, taken from reference TRBV28 and TRBJ1-1): DVKVTQSSRYLVKRTGEKVFLECVQDMDHENMFWYRQDPGLGLRLIYFSYDVKMKEKGDIPEGYSVSREKKERFSLILESASTNQTSMYLCASSLRLTGAAFFGQGTRLTVV.

The chain is built from TRBV5-1 and TRBJ2-2, with 8 positions matching TRBD1. CDR3 length: 14 residues. The ends lost 7 bases at V and 4 bases at J; junction bases unmatched: 6. Germline-derived CDR1 and CDR2 are SGHRS and YFSETQ. CDR3 amino acids: CASAIQGVTGELFF. The CDR3 DNA is TGCGCCAGCGCGATACAGGGGGTCACCGGGGAGCTGTTTTTT.

This clonotype was found a few times. The V call is TRBV2, the J call TRBJ2-7, with D hard to call. Germline assignment: CDR1 SNHLY and CDR2 FYNNEI. The CDR3 contains 12 residues. V was pared by 1 base and J by 4 bases, with 5 bases between. The chain's CDR3 is CASSEVRYEQYV. The CDR3 nucleotides are TGTGCCAGCAGTGAAGTCCGTTACGAGCAGTACGTC.